A selection of T cell receptor beta chains follows, all from one sample in a study of T-cell reconstitution after alpha-beta-depleted transplantation in children. TCRdb passed the PCR reads through MiXCR, listing each CDR3 protein once. The table has about a million distinct CDR3 sequences, roughly 29% seen once. Sequenced material: PBMCs, mostly from graft donor cells, taken 360 days after TCRalphabeta/CD19-depleted stem cell transplant. The receptor source for this set is a boy in the first two years of life who had a stem cell transplant for SCID, so the T cells may come from the graft donor. Each CDR3 is given with its conserved first and last residue. The D gene is left open where the match is weak. Clone size is given for some rows only: seen once, a few or many times, or a class if the clone is expanded.

D,V,J,size,CDR3,DNA
.,TRBV20-1,TRBJ1-1,few,CSARVMNTEAFF,TGCAGTGCTAGAGTCATGAACACTGAAGCTTTCTTT
.,TRBV27,TRBJ2-7,.,CASSRGYLQGYEQYF,TGTGCCAGCAGTAGGGGCTACCTACAGGGCTACGAGCAGTACTTC
TRBD2,TRBV4-3,TRBJ2-5,few,CASSQEILAGEGETQYF,TGCGCCAGCAGCCAAGAAATTTTGGCGGGGGAAGGGGAGACCCAGTACTTC
.,TRBV5-6,TRBJ2-5,.,CASSHQMDSQETQYF,TGTGCCAGCAGCCACCAGATGGACAGCCAAGAGACCCAGTACTTC
.,TRBV6-5,TRBJ2-2,many,CASSYSYGGQRGELFF,TGTGCCAGCAGTTACTCTTACGGGGGGCAGAGGGGGGAGCTGTTTTTT
.,TRBV7-9,TRBJ2-2,few,CASSLALVRGFTGELFF,TGTGCCAGCAGCTTAGCTTTGGTCCGGGGGTTCACCGGGGAGCTGTTTTTT
.,TRBV18,TRBJ2-7,.,CASSPPPSRGPYEQYF,TGTGCCAGCTCACCGCCTCCTTCCAGGGGTCCCTACGAGCAGTACTTC
.,TRBV20-1,TRBJ2-5,.,CSAGGHLQETQYF,TGCAGTGCAGGGGGACACCTGCAAGAGACCCAGTACTTC
TRBD2,TRBV11-2,TRBJ2-5,few,CASSLRSPPLAGGQETQYF,TGTGCCAGCAGCTTACGGTCGCCACCGCTAGCGGGGGGACAAGAGACCCAGTACTTC
.,TRBV2,TRBJ2-1,.,CASSEVVQRIYNEQFF,TGTGCCAGCAGTGAAGTGGTACAGCGGATCTACAATGAGCAGTTCTTC
TRBD2,TRBV12-3/TRBV12-4,TRBJ2-2,.,CASTSERGADTGELFF,TGTGCCAGCACCTCGGAGCGGGGGGCCGACACCGGGGAGCTGTTTTTT
.,TRBV5-1,TRBJ1-1,.,CASSPRVLGDTEAFF,TGCGCCAGCAGCCCCCGGGTCCTAGGGGACACTGAAGCTTTCTTT
.,TRBV15,TRBJ1-1,few,CATSRNTEAFF,TGTGCCACCAGCAGGAACACTGAAGCTTTCTTT
.,TRBV29-1,TRBJ2-7,.,CSVVQRDSYEQYF,TGCAGCGTAGTACAACGGGACTCCTACGAGCAGTACTTC
TRBD2,TRBV20-1,TRBJ2-3,few,CSARDIQRGHRDTQYF,TGCAGTGCTAGAGATATCCAGCGGGGGCACAGGGATACGCAGTATTTT
TRBD1,TRBV7-2,TRBJ1-4,.,CASSSRDRRNEKLFF,TGTGCCAGCAGCTCGAGGGACAGGCGTAATGAAAAACTGTTTTTT
.,TRBV28,TRBJ2-7,few,CASSLRGEISSYEQYF,TGTGCCAGCAGTTTAAGGGGGGAGATAAGCTCCTACGAGCAGTACTTC
.,TRBV29-1,TRBJ1-2,.,CSVRWGAYGYTF,TGCAGCGTTCGCTGGGGGGCCTATGGCTACACCTTC
TRBD1,TRBV12-3/TRBV12-4,TRBJ2-2,.,CASSRLGTANTGELFF,TGTGCCAGCAGTCGGTTGGGGACAGCGAACACCGGGGAGCTGTTTTTT
TRBD1,TRBV6-1,TRBJ2-7,.,CASSTDRGNYEQYF,TGTGCCAGCAGTACAGACAGGGGAAATTACGAGCAGTACTTC
TRBD2,TRBV6-1,TRBJ2-1,few,CATENMQRDLAYNEQFF,TGTGCCACAGAGAACATGCAGCGGGACTTAGCCTACAATGAGCAGTTCTTC
.,TRBV21-1,TRBJ2-2,many,CASSKAFQGWTGELFF,TGTGCCAGCAGCAAAGCTTTCCAGGGATGGACCGGGGAGCTGTTTTTT
TRBD1,TRBV5-1,TRBJ2-7,.,CASSLLADRSSYEQYF,TGCGCCAGCAGCCTCCTGGCGGACAGGAGCTCCTACGAGCAGTACTTC
.,TRBV5-1,TRBJ1-1,.,CASSFRREGTEAFF,TGCGCCAGCAGCTTTAGACGTGAAGGCACTGAAGCTTTCTTT
.,TRBV3-1,TRBJ1-1,many,CASSQDSSIGRGNTEAFF,TGTGCCAGCAGCCAAGATTCCTCTATTGGACGGGGGAACACTGAAGCTTTCTTT
.,TRBV18,TRBJ2-3,.,CASSPGPTGTDTQYF,TGTGCCAGCTCACCAGGACCTACCGGCACAGATACGCAGTATTTT
.,TRBV5-1,TRBJ2-7,few,CASSLGSGPIYEQYF,TGCGCCAGCAGCTTGGGTTCGGGACCTATCTACGAGCAGTACTTC
.,TRBV4-2,TRBJ2-3,.,CASSPLAYSTDTQYF,TGTGCCAGCAGCCCCCTAGCGTATAGCACAGATACGCAGTATTTT
.,TRBV20-1,TRBJ2-7,.,CSAWRDPSSYEQYF,TGCAGTGCGTGGAGGGATCCAAGCTCCTACGAGCAGTACTTC
.,TRBV27,TRBJ2-6,.,CASSLSYRPGGANVLTF,TGTGCCAGCAGTTTATCCTACAGGCCCGGGGGGGCCAACGTCCTGACTTTC
.,TRBV12-3/TRBV12-4,TRBJ2-1,few,CASTPHGIFYNEQFF,TGTGCCAGCACCCCCCACGGGATTTTCTACAATGAGCAGTTCTTC
.,TRBV6-2/TRBV6-3,TRBJ2-5,.,CASGQRKETQYF,TGTGCCAGCGGCCAGAGGAAAGAGACCCAGTACTTC
TRBD1,TRBV9,TRBJ1-3,few,CASSERGTAETGNTIYF,TGTGCCAGCAGCGAGAGGGGGACAGCAGAAACTGGAAACACCATATATTTT
.,TRBV16,TRBJ2-7,.,CASSQFPGLWKGSPYEQYF,TGTGCCAGCAGCCAGTTCCCAGGGTTGTGGAAAGGGAGTCCCTACGAGCAGTACTTC
.,TRBV5-1,TRBJ2-5,.,CASSYDRLQETQYF,TGCGCCAGCAGCTACGACAGGTTGCAAGAGACCCAGTACTTC
TRBD1,TRBV28,TRBJ2-7,few,CASSLDRGGDYSYEQYF,TGTGCCAGCAGTTTAGACAGGGGTGGGGATTACTCCTACGAGCAGTACTTC
.,TRBV5-1,TRBJ2-1,few,CASSLLSPNEQFF,TGCGCCAGCAGCTTGTTGAGCCCGAATGAGCAGTTCTTC
.,TRBV2,TRBJ2-4,.,CASSEAGEAKNIQYF,TGTGCCAGCAGTGAAGCGGGGGAAGCCAAAAACATTCAGTACTTC
TRBD1,TRBV5-4,TRBJ2-7,few,CASSFNRGRPTYEQYF,TGTGCCAGCAGTTTCAACAGGGGGCGGCCCACCTACGAGCAGTACTTC
.,TRBV9,TRBJ1-2,.,CASSVGRGNYGYTF,TGTGCCAGCAGCGTAGGCCGGGGGAACTATGGCTACACCTTC
.,TRBV27,TRBJ2-3,.,CASSFVGGPPDTQYF,TGTGCCAGCAGTTTCGTCGGGGGGCCCCCAGATACGCAGTATTTT
.,TRBV5-1,TRBJ2-3,few,CASARQGKTDTQYF,TGCGCCAGCGCGCGGCAGGGGAAGACAGATACGCAGTATTTT
.,TRBV29-1,TRBJ1-2,few,CSVEKADYGYTF,TGCAGCGTCGAAAAGGCAGACTATGGCTACACCTTC
TRBD1,TRBV5-1,TRBJ2-5,.,CASSPRGQGTGETQYF,TGCGCCAGCAGCCCGCGGGGACAGGGGACTGGAGAGACCCAGTACTTC
.,TRBV3-1,TRBJ1-1,.,CASSSGWGLATEAFF,TGTGCCAGCAGCTCCGGGTGGGGGCTCGCCACTGAAGCTTTCTTT
TRBD2,TRBV6-2/TRBV6-3,TRBJ2-2,.,CASSYSIEGVAGAPDTHTGELFF,TGTGCCAGCAGTTACTCGATAGAGGGGGTAGCGGGGGCTCCAGATACCCACACCGGGGAGCTGTTTTTT
.,TRBV20-1,TRBJ2-7,.,CSANLDSSYEQYF,TGCAGTGCTAATCTGGACAGTTCCTACGAGCAGTACTTC
TRBD1,TRBV20-1,TRBJ2-7,.,CSAPKADRPSYEQYF,TGCAGTGCTCCAAAGGCGGACAGGCCATCGTACGAGCAGTACTTC
TRBD1,TRBV6-5,TRBJ2-7,few,CASRGDRGFSYEQYF,TGTGCCAGCAGGGGAGACAGGGGCTTCTCCTACGAGCAGTACTTC
.,TRBV10-3,TRBJ2-3,few,CAIKGGPSTDTQYF,TGTGCCATCAAGGGCGGGCCTAGCACAGATACGCAGTATTTT
TRBD2,TRBV5-1,TRBJ2-3,.,CASSLSGETDTQYF,TGCGCCAGCAGCTTGAGCGGGGAGACAGATACGCAGTATTTT